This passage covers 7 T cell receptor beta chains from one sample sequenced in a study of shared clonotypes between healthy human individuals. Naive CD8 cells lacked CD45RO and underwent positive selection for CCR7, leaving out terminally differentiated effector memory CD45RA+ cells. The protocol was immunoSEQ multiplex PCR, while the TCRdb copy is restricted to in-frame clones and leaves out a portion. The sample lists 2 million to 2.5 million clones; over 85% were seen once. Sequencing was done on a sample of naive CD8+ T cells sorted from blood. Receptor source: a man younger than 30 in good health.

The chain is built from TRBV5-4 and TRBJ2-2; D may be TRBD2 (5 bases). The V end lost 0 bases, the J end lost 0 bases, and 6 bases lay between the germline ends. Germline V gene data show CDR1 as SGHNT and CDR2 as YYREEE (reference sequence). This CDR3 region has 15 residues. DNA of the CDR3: TGTGCCAGCAGCTTGGTCGGGGCGAACACCGGGGAGCTGTTTTTT. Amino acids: CASSLVGANTGELFF.

The CDR3 bases are TGTGCCAGCAGCCAAGAAGGAGACTATAGCAATCAGCCCCAGCATTTT. Translated, it gives CASSQEGDYSNQPQHF. The J gene is TRBJ1-5, the V gene TRBV4-2; D gene uncertain. The CDR3 length is 16 residues. With 0 bases removed from V and 0 bases from J, the gap between germline ends came to 9 bases. Germline CDR1 and CDR2: LGHNA and YNFKEQ.

This chain's CDR3 is CAISESIEVQETQYF. The CDR3 coding sequence is TGTGCCATCAGTGAGTCGATAGAGGTCCAAGAGACCCAGTACTTC. The chain combines TRBV10-3 with TRBJ2-5, with D hard to call. Trimming shortened V by 0 bases and J by 1 base, and 9 bases separated the two germline ends. The CDR3 consists of 15 residues. The germline gives CDR1 ENHRY, CDR2 SYGVKD.

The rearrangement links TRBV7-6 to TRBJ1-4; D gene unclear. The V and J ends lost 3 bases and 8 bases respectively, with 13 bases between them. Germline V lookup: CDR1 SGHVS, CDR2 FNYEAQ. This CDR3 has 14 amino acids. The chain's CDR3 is CASSFGVTGEKLFF. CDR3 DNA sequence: TGTGCCAGCAGCTTTGGGGTGACGGGGGAAAAACTGTTTTTT.

Here the CDR3 reads CAILLLGLCHEQYF. CDR3 DNA: TGCGCCATCCTACTGCTGGGACTGTGCCACGAGCAGTACTTC. The gene calls are TRBV5-1 and TRBJ2-7; D possibly corresponds to TRBD2 (6 bases). The length of the CDR3 is 14 residues. V lost 9 bases to trimming and J lost 5 bases, with 21 bases between them. CDR1 and CDR2 from the germline V gene are SGHRS and YFSETQ.

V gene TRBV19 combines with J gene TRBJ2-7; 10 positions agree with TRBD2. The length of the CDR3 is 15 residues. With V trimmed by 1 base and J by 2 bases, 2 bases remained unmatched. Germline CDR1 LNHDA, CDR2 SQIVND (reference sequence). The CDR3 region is CASSIGAGGAYEQYF. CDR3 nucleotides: TGTGCCAGTAGTATAGGAGCGGGGGGGGCCTACGAGCAGTACTTC. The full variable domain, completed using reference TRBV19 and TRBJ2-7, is DGGITQSPKYLFRKEGQNVTLSCEQNLNHDAMYWYRQDPGQGLRLIYYSQIVNDFQKGDIAEGYSVSREKKESFPLTVTSAQKNPTAFYLCASSIGAGGAYEQYFGPGTRLTVT.

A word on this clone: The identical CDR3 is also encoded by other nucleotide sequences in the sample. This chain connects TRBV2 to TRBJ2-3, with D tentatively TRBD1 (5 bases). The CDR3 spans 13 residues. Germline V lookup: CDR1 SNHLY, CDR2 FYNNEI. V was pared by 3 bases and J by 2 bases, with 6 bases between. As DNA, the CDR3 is TGTGCCAGCAGTGACAGGGCCACAGATACGCAGTATTTT. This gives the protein CASSDRATDTQYF.